A single sample gave rise to the 29 T cell receptor beta chains below, sequenced in a study of graft-versus-host responses after intestinal transplantation. Which antigens these TCRs recognize remains unknown. The repertoire was sequenced with immunoSEQ multiplex PCR; TCRdb's copy has only in-frame clones and lacks some. Counted here are roughly 98,000 clones, 85% to 95% occurring once; the ten biggest clones make up about 1.1%. Sequenced material: unstimulated CD8+ T cells sorted from spleen or lymph node cells, taken before transplant. All receptors come from a human donor who was the organ donor for an intestinal transplant.

The chain carries TRBV4-1 and TRBJ2-1; the D gene is possibly TRBD2 (6 bases). The CDR3 is made up of 18 amino acids. Germline V CDR1 and CDR2: MGHRA, YSYEKL. Trimming removed 4 bases at V and 3 bases at J, with 22 bases between. The CDR3 loop reads CASSRGPNSVRGYNEQFF. The CDR3 coding sequence is TGCGCCAGCAGCCGGGGTCCAAATTCGGTGCGGGGCTACAATGAGCAGTTCTTC.

The chain recombines TRBV5-5 with TRBJ2-3; tentatively, D is TRBD2 (6 bases). Trimming pared 2 bases from V and 8 bases from J, leaving 6 bases between. The CDR3 extends over 11 amino acids. Germline V lookup: CDR1 SGHKS, CDR2 YYEKEE (reference sequence). The CDR3 loop reads CASSFGGTQYF. CDR3 coding DNA: TGTGCCAGCAGCTTCGGGGGTACGCAGTATTTT.

The chain recombines TRBV11-3 with TRBJ2-4, with D possibly being TRBD2 (5 bases). The CDR3 extends over 13 amino acids. Trimming shortened V by 5 bases and J by 8 bases, and 13 bases separated the two germline ends. CDR1 and CDR2 (germline): SGHNT, YENEEA. This chain's CDR3 is CASSPRLGDIQYF. CDR3 sequence (DNA): TGTGCCAGCAGCCCTCGTCTCGGGGACATTCAGTACTTC.

This clone was seen a single time. This chain uses TRBV7-9 with TRBJ2-7; 7 bases are a match to TRBD1. From germline, CDR1 is SEHNR and CDR2 FQNEAQ (reference sequence). This CDR3 is 13 amino acids long. After removal of 3 bases from V and 6 bases from J, the junction contained 5 bases not matched to a gene. The CDR3 loop reads CASSFQRTGEQYF. CDR3 DNA sequence: TGTGCCAGCAGCTTTCAAAGGACAGGCGAGCAGTACTTC.

This chain uses TRBV4-1 with TRBJ2-1, with 10 bases matching TRBD2. V shed 2 bases, J shed 5 bases, and the junction held 0 bases outside the gene matches. This CDR3 contains 14 residues. The germline V gene has CDR1 MGHRA and CDR2 YSYEKL. CDR3 sequence reads: CASSQTSGDNEQFF. DNA of the CDR3: TGCGCCAGCAGCCAAACTAGCGGGGACAATGAGCAGTTCTTC.

The rearrangement uses TRBV4-3 and TRBJ1-2; D gene unclear. Per the germline V gene, CDR1 is LGHNA and CDR2 is YSLEER. V was pared by 8 bases and J by 2 bases, with 12 bases between. The CDR3 sequence is 13 residues long. CDR3 DNA: TGCGCCAGCGAGCCGCGGATCAACTATGGCTACACCTTC. Translating it yields CASEPRINYGYTF.

The rearrangement links TRBV18 to TRBJ1-5; D call uncertain. This CDR3 is 15 amino acids long. Germline CDR1 KGHSH, CDR2 LQKENI. The ends were cut back, 3 bases at V and 6 bases at J, with 15 bases in the middle. For the CDR3, the DNA is TGTGCCAGCTCACCCTCAGCGTATGGAGGTCAGCCCCAGCATTTT. Its protein product is CASSPSAYGGQPQHF. The full variable domain, its missing parts supplied by reference TRBV18 and TRBJ1-5, is NAGVMQNPRHLVRRRGQEARLRCSPMKGHSHVYWYRQLPEEGLKFMVYLQKENIIDESGMPKERFSAEFPKEGPSILRIQQVVRGDSAAYFCASSPSAYGGQPQHFGDGTRLSIL.

This chain uses TRBV2 with TRBJ2-7; a possible D gene is TRBD1 (5 bases). V was trimmed by 2 bases and J by 6 bases, leaving 23 bases between them. CDR3 size: 17 residues. Germline CDR1 SNHLY, CDR2 FYNNEI. Here the CDR3 reads CASSEPGDSATDAEQYF. The CDR3 DNA reads TGTGCCAGCAGTGAACCCGGAGACAGTGCTACGGATGCCGAGCAGTACTTC.

In this sample, this clone turned up once. The V gene is TRBV5-1, the J gene TRBJ2-3, with 12 positions matching TRBD2. Per germline, CDR1 SGHRS and CDR2 YFSETQ. CDR3 size: 17 residues. After removal of 3 bases from V and 4 bases from J, the junction contained 9 bases not matched to a gene. The CDR3 DNA reads as TGCGCCAGCAGCTCCGGACTAGCGGGACCGGTGGCAGATACGCAGTATTTT. Translation gives CASSSGLAGPVADTQYF.

This sequence joins TRBV5-5 and TRBJ2-7, with 9 bases identical to TRBD2. Germline loops: CDR1 SGHKS, CDR2 YYEKEE (reference sequence). J was trimmed by 7 bases and V by 4 bases; bases with no gene match: 9. The CDR3 runs to 14 residues. The chain's CDR3 is CASSPGLAPGEQYF. The CDR3 region has the DNA TGTGCCAGCAGCCCGGGACTAGCCCCTGGGGAGCAGTACTTC.

The rearrangement links TRBV13 to TRBJ2-5; possibly TRBD2 for D (6 bases). In germline, CDR1 is PRHDT, CDR2 FYEKMQ (reference sequence). V lost 5 bases and J 3 bases, leaving 16 bases between the germline ends. This CDR3 has 15 amino acids. The CDR3 DNA reads TGTGCCAGCAGCCCCCGCCGGGACTCAAAAGAGACCCAGTACTTC. The encoded protein is CASSPRRDSKETQYF.

Only one count was recorded for this clone. This chain connects TRBV7-9 to TRBJ2-1; D call uncertain. Trimming shortened V by 4 bases and J by 5 bases, and 6 bases separated the two germline ends. This CDR3 spans 12 amino acids. Germline CDR1 SEHNR, CDR2 FQNEAQ (reference sequence). The CDR3 nucleotides are TGTGCCAGCAGCTCGGGTAACAATGAGCAGTTCTTC. Translating gives CASSSGNNEQFF.

The chain has TRBV7-6 and TRBJ2-7, with TRBD1 as a possible D gene (6 bases). The CDR3 extends over 15 amino acids. The germline V gene has CDR1 SGHVS and CDR2 FNYEAQ. V was trimmed by 5 bases and J by 7 bases, leaving 21 bases between them. This CDR3 reads CASSPVAQGVEEQYF. In nucleotides, the CDR3 is TGTGCCAGCAGCCCCGTCGCACAGGGCGTAGAAGAGCAGTACTTC.

The chain joins TRBV9 to TRBJ1-2, with D possibly TRBD1 on 6 matching bases. The CDR3 covers 17 residues. Germline lookup yields CDR1 SGDLS and CDR2 YYNGEE. Trimming cost V 3 bases and J 2 bases, with 20 bases left between them. The chain's CDR3 is CASSASRDTRLNYGYTF. CDR3 nucleotides: TGTGCCAGCAGCGCCTCCCGGGACACCAGACTGAACTATGGCTACACCTTC.

The chain carries TRBV19 and TRBJ2-1; 12 bases map to TRBD2. V lost 4 bases, J lost 4 bases, and 2 bases stayed unmatched. This CDR3 has 15 residues. CDR1 is LNHDA, CDR2 SQIVND, per germline (reference sequence). CDR3 sequence reads: CASSRGLAGYNEQFF. The CDR3 coding sequence is TGTGCCAGTAGTAGAGGACTAGCGGGGTACAATGAGCAGTTCTTC.

The rearrangement links TRBV2 to TRBJ2-3; TRBD1 agrees at 8 bases. The germline V gene has CDR1 SNHLY and CDR2 FYNNEI. Trimming at V came to 9 bases and at J to 6 bases, leaving 11 bases not matched to a gene. The CDR3 is 14 amino acids. In DNA, the CDR3 is TGTGCCAGGGGGGAAGACAGGGGCGAGGATACGCAGTATTTT. Residues: CARGEDRGEDTQYF.

This clone occurred once. V usage is TRBV29-1 and J usage is TRBJ2-7; the D gene is possibly TRBD2 (6 bases). The CDR3 covers 12 residues. V was pared by 7 bases and J by 3 bases, with 13 bases between. Germline lookup yields CDR1 SQVTM and CDR2 ANQGSEA. For the CDR3, the DNA is TGCAGCGCCTCGACTAGTGTCTACGAGCAGTACTTC. Translated: CSASTSVYEQYF.

V usage is TRBV5-6 and J usage is TRBJ2-7; maybe TRBD2 (5 bases). Germline V lookup: CDR1 SGHDT, CDR2 YYEEEE. V was clipped by 4 bases and J by 5 bases, with 22 bases between them. The CDR3 runs to 16 residues. The CDR3 reads CASSPDAGIGKDEQYF. The CDR3 nucleotides are TGTGCCAGCAGCCCCGATGCCGGGATAGGTAAAGACGAGCAGTACTTC. The variable domain in full, completed from reference TRBV5-6 and TRBJ2-7, reads DAGVTQSPTHLIKTRGQQVTLRCSPKSGHDTVSWYQQALGQGPQFIFQYYEEEERQRGNFPDRFSGHQFPNYSSELNVNALLLGDSALYLCASSPDAGIGKDEQYFGPGTRLTVT.

This CDR3 reads CASRAVTEGYTF. Here the CDR3 DNA reads TGTGCCAGCAGGGCGGTTACTGAGGGCTACACCTTC. The chain combines TRBV6-5 with TRBJ1-2; no definite D call. The CDR3 is 12 amino acids. Looked up from germline, CDR1 is MNHEY and CDR2 is SVGAGI. V lost 6 bases to trimming and J lost 8 bases, with 13 bases between them.

The CDR3 sequence is CASSLPGPYYEQYF. The CDR3 DNA reads as TGTGCCAGCAGCTTACCAGGGCCCTACTACGAGCAGTACTTC. The V call is TRBV7-9, the J call TRBJ2-7, with D tentatively TRBD1 (5 bases). Trimming took off 2 bases at V and 3 bases at J, with 11 bases between the two ends. The CDR3 is made up of 14 amino acids. The germline V gene encodes CDR1 SEHNR and CDR2 FQNEAQ (reference sequence).

The chain employs TRBV11-2 and TRBJ2-3, with TRBD2 identical over 11 bases. This CDR3 region has 14 residues. Looked up from germline, CDR1 is SGHAT and CDR2 is FQNNGV. V trimming: 3 bases; J trimming: 6 bases; junction bases outside the gene matches: 2. CDR3 bases: TGTGCCAGCAGCTTTAGCGGGGGGGAGGATACGCAGTATTTT. It encodes CASSFSGGEDTQYF.

A single count supports this clone. The chain combines TRBV10-3 with TRBJ2-3; a possible D gene is TRBD2 (5 bases). The V gene lost 4 bases and the J gene lost 6 bases, with 11 bases spanning the gap. The CDR3 has 13 residues. The germline V gene encodes CDR1 ENHRY and CDR2 SYGVKD. CDR3 sequence reads: CAISGAGMDTQYF. The DNA of the CDR3 is TGTGCCATCAGTGGTGCCGGGATGGATACGCAGTATTTT.

J is TRBJ1-4 and V is TRBV7-2; a possible D gene is TRBD1 (6 bases). V dropped 3 bases and J dropped 8 bases, with 13 bases sitting between them. This CDR3 spans 14 amino acids. Germline V gene lookup returns CDR1 SGHTA and CDR2 FQGNSA. As DNA, the CDR3 is TGTGCCAGCAGCTTCGGGGGGGCGTCAGAAAAACTGTTTTTT. This gives the protein CASSFGGASEKLFF.

V usage is TRBV29-1 and J usage is TRBJ1-2; possibly TRBD1 for D (5 bases). V was trimmed by 6 bases and J by 5 bases, leaving 13 bases between them. The germline gives CDR1 SQVTM, CDR2 ANQGSEA. This CDR3 has 12 residues. The CDR3 DNA is TGCAGCGTCCCTGGTGGGGGGTATGGCTACACCTTC. It is translated as CSVPGGGYGYTF. Drawing the rest from reference TRBV29-1 and TRBJ1-2, the complete variable domain is SAVISQKPSRDICQRGTSLTIQCQVDSQVTMMFWYRQQPGQSLTLIATANQGSEATYESGFVIDKFPISRPNLTFSTLTVSNMSPEDSSIYLCSVPGGGYGYTFGSGTRLTVV.

The chain combines TRBV4-2 with TRBJ2-7, with 8 bases fitting TRBD2. Per germline, CDR1 LGHNA and CDR2 YNFKEQ. Trimming cost V 3 bases and J 0 bases; bases outside gene matches: 10. This CDR3 is built from 17 residues. This CDR3 is CASSQTGLAKSSYEQYF. The CDR3 coding sequence is TGTGCCAGCAGCCAGACTGGACTAGCAAAGAGCTCCTACGAGCAGTACTTC.

This chain uses TRBV4-2 with TRBJ2-3; 8 nucleotides align to TRBD1. This CDR3 has 15 residues. From germline, CDR1 is LGHNA and CDR2 YNFKEQ. V trimming: 4 bases; J trimming: 3 bases; junction bases outside the gene matches: 6. The CDR3 region has the DNA TGTGCCAGCAGCCCAGGGGGCGCGGGGACAGATACGCAGTATTTT. It specifies CASSPGGAGTDTQYF.

The chain couples TRBV5-1 to TRBJ1-3; D is perhaps TRBD1 (5 bases). This CDR3 contains 18 residues. Germline CDR1 and CDR2: SGHRS and YFSETQ. Trimming left V 0 bases short and J 1 base short, with 17 bases between. This CDR3 is CASSLGLRGVESGNTIYF. The CDR3 bases are TGCGCCAGCAGCTTGGGTCTGCGGGGGGTCGAATCTGGAAACACCATATATTTT.

V gene TRBV9 combines with J gene TRBJ2-1; D not resolved. This CDR3 is 12 amino acids long. The germline V gene encodes CDR1 SGDLS and CDR2 YYNGEE. Trimming removed 4 bases from V and 5 bases from J, with 7 bases in between. The CDR3 here is CASSLVDNEQFF. The CDR3 DNA sequence: TGTGCCAGCAGCCTTGTTGACAATGAGCAGTTCTTC.

The rearrangement links TRBV27 to TRBJ2-5, with 14 positions matching TRBD2. Near its end, the DNA agrees better with TRBJ2-7, so the J call may be wrong. This CDR3 has 17 residues. Germline V lookup: CDR1 MNHEY, CDR2 SMNVEV (reference sequence). CDR3 region: CASSPGLAGVGCYEQYF. CDR3 nucleotides: TGTGCCAGCAGTCCGGGACTAGCGGGAGTAGGTTGTTACGAGCAGTACTTC.